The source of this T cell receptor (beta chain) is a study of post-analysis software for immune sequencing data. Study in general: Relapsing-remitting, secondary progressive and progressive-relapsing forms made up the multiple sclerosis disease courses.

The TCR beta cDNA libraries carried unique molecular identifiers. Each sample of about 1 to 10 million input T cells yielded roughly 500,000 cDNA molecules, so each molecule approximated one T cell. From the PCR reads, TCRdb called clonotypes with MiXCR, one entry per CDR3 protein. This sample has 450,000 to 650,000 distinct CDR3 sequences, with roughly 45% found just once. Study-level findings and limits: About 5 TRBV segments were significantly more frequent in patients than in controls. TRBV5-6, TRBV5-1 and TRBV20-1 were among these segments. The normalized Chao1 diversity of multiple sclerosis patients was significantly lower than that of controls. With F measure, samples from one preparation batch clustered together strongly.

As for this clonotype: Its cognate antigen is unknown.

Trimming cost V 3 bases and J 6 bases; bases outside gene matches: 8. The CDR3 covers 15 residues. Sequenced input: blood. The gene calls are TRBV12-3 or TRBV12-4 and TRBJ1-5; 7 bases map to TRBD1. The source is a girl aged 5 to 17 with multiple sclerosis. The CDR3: CASSFSGQEGQPQHF. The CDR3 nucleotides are TGTGCCAGCAGTTTTAGCGGACAGGAGGGTCAGCCCCAGCATTTT.